Listed here are 13 T cell receptor beta chains from one sample, sequenced in a study of read filtering for tumor transcriptome and immune sequencing. Molecular barcoded adaptors covering alpha/delta and beta/gamma chains were used on around 400 ng RNA. TCRdb passed the reads through MiXCR, listing each CDR3 protein once. Found here are about 58,000 distinct CDR3 sequences, roughly an eighth of them singletons; the top ten hold 16%. The sample was a population of CD138-negative cells sorted from bone marrow. These receptors all come from a donor aged 40 or older with multiple myeloma.

Many counts were recorded for this clonotype. The chain employs TRBV5-6 and TRBJ1-1; D not certain. Per the germline V gene, CDR1 is SGHDT and CDR2 is YYEEEE. V lost 1 base and J lost 2, with 9 bases in between. The CDR3 is 14 residues long. This CDR3 reads CASSLLYTNTEAFF. The CDR3 DNA sequence: TGTGCCAGCAGCTTGCTTTATACAAACACTGAAGCTTTCTTT.

The rearrangement uses TRBV7-8 and TRBJ2-1, with TRBD2 identical over 7 bases. The V gene's germline CDR1 is SGHVS and CDR2 FQNEAQ. V dropped 2 bases and J dropped 0; count of bases not matched to a gene: 7. The CDR3 sequence is 17 residues long. The CDR3: CASSLRSGDPSYNEQFF. The CDR3 DNA follows: TGTGCCAGCAGCTTACGAAGCGGGGACCCCTCCTACAATGAGCAGTTCTTC.

This clonotype showed up many times. The chain links TRBV20-1 to TRBJ1-6, with 8 bases fitting TRBD1. Germline V gene data show CDR1 as DFQATT and CDR2 as SNEGSKA (reference sequence). The junction had 9 bases not matched to a gene; V was cut back by 4 bases and J by 7 bases. The CDR3 spans 15 residues. CDR3 protein: CSATPWGDRNSPLHF. The DNA for the CDR3 is TGCAGTGCTACCCCGTGGGGGGACAGGAATTCACCCCTCCACTTT.

With respect to this clonotype: A read error is likely here: a far larger clone is one base away. The chain is built from TRBV7-6 and TRBJ2-1, with D possibly being TRBD1 or TRBD2 (5 bases each). The end of the DNA is better explained by TRBJ2-7, so the J call may be wrong. The CDR3 loop spans 17 amino acids. CDR1 is SGHVS and CDR2 is FNYEAQ in the germline V gene. This chain's CDR3 is CASSLEGGTERYNEQYF. Written as DNA, the CDR3 is TGCGCCAGCAGCTTGGAAGGTGGGACCGAAAGGTACAATGAGCAGTACTTC.

This clonotype was seen repeatedly, ten times or more. V usage is TRBV12-3 or TRBV12-4 and J usage is TRBJ2-4; D uncertain. Trimming took off 2 bases at V and 8 bases at J, with 4 bases between the two ends. The CDR3 length is 11 residues. The DNA for the CDR3 is TGTGCCAGCAGTTTAAGGGACATTCAGTACTTC. Translation: CASSLRDIQYF.

This clonotype is medium-sized in the sample. This chain uses TRBV9 with TRBJ2-1; 10 nucleotides line up with TRBD1. Trimming cost V 4 bases and J 9 bases; bases outside gene matches: 10. In germline, CDR1 is SGDLS, CDR2 YYNGEE. The CDR3 covers 15 residues. CDR3 in DNA: TGTGCCAGCAGCCTCCGACAGGGGGCGGAATTTGAGCAGTTCTTC. Translating it yields CASSLRQGAEFEQFF.

This clonotype showed up just a few times. This sequence is one base from a far larger clone and is likely a read error. The CDR3 region is CASSELAEGPDTQYF. CDR3 DNA: TGTGCCAGCAGTGAATTAGCGGAGGGGCCAGATACGCAGTATTTT. V and J are TRBV6-5 and TRBJ2-3; maybe TRBD2 (6 bases). The CDR3 is made up of 15 amino acids. Germline V gene sequence: CDR1 MNHEY, CDR2 SVGAGI. V lost 5 bases, J lost 4 bases, and 16 bases lay in between.

This clonotype showed up many times. The chain couples TRBV4-1 to TRBJ1-1; a weak D match, TRBD1 (5 bases). The CDR3 runs 14 residues. The germline V gene encodes CDR1 MGHRA and CDR2 YSYEKL. V was cut by 6 bases and J by 2 bases, with 13 bases left in between. CDR3 sequence: CASRPGAVNTEAFF. DNA for the CDR3: TGCGCCAGCAGGCCCGGGGCCGTTAACACTGAAGCTTTCTTT.

In its sample, this clonotype was seen many times. The J gene is TRBJ2-5, the V gene TRBV13; a weak D match, TRBD2 (6 bases). CDR1 PRHDT and CDR2 FYEKMQ come from the germline V gene (reference sequence). The CDR3 spans 14 residues. V lost 5 bases and J lost 4, with 14 bases in between. Written as DNA, the CDR3 is TGTGCCAGCAGCCCCGGGGGAAGAGCAGAGACCCAGTACTTC. Its translation: CASSPGGRAETQYF.

This clonotype was seen repeatedly, ten times or more. This chain connects TRBV5-1 to TRBJ1-4; the D gene is possibly TRBD1 (6 bases). The V end was cut by 4 bases, the J end by 2 bases, with 12 bases between. Per germline, CDR1 SGHRS and CDR2 YFSETQ. The CDR3 extends over 15 amino acids. The CDR3 bases are TGCGCCAGCAGCATAACAGGGTCGACTAATGAAAAACTGTTTTTT. Residues: CASSITGSTNEKLFF.

This clonotype was picked up a small number of times. This probably arose from a read error, given a far larger clone one base away. The chain recombines TRBV11-1 with TRBJ1-1, with 9 bases lining up with TRBD1. CDR3 length equals 14 residues. The junction had 12 bases not matched to a gene; V was cut back by 8 bases and J by 8 bases. Germline CDR1 is SGHAT and CDR2 is FQDESV (reference sequence). The CDR3 reads CASGLPGQGREAFF. CDR3 coding DNA: TGTGCCAGCGGTTTACCGGGACAGGGTCGGGAAGCTTTCTTT.

Comments on this clonotype: Since no conserved phenylalanine or tryptophan closes the CDR3, a read error is the likely cause. The DNA is left out, because the CDR3 cannot be placed on it with certainty; the CDR3 is given as TCRdb lists it. The genes are TRBV6-5 and TRBJ1-1; the table names TRBD1, a call not compared with the DNA. CDR1 is MNHEY and CDR2 is SVGAGI in the germline V gene. The CDR3 spans 13 residues, counting both ends. The CDR3 sequence is CASSTGTGGTTFL.

This clonotype has a count of ten or more. A read error may produce the germline difference seen at one junction end. The CDR3 region is CASSHGTNTEAFF. The CDR3 bases are TGTGCCAGCTCACACGGGACAAACACCGAAGCTTTCTTT. The rearrangement joins TRBV18 to TRBJ1-1; TRBD1 might be the D (6 bases). The germline V gene has CDR1 KGHSH and CDR2 LQKENI. The CDR3 runs 13 residues.